Listed below are T cell receptor beta chains from one sample, sequenced in a study of T cell responses to AZD1222 COVID-19 vaccine. Sequenced by immunoSEQ multiplex PCR; TCRdb stores in-frame clones only, minus some. The table includes 130,000 or so clones, 80% to 90% detected once. The source material was peripheral blood, sampled on day 0 of AZD1222 vaccination. Receptor source: an adult in good health. The CDR3 runs from the conserved cysteine through the conserved F or W. The order of the fields is CDR3 protein, CDR3 DNA, clone size, V gene, CDR3 length, D gene, J gene. D genes are given only for firm matches. Rows give clone size only sometimes, using once, few, many, or a class for an expanded clone.

cdr3_aa: CASSYGEQPQHF; cdr3_nt: TGTGCCAGCAGCTACGGGGAACAGCCCCAGCATTTT; clone_size: .; v_call: TRBV5-4; cdr3_length: 12; d_call: .; j_call: TRBJ1-5
cdr3_aa: CASSFSAGRADTQYF; cdr3_nt: TGTGCCAGCAGCTTTTCGGCGGGACGGGCAGATACGCAGTATTTT; clone_size: .; v_call: TRBV7-3; cdr3_length: 15; d_call: .; j_call: TRBJ2-3
cdr3_aa: CATSDIGKINEQFF; cdr3_nt: TGTGCCACCAGTGATATCGGGAAGATTAATGAGCAGTTCTTC; clone_size: few; v_call: TRBV24-1; cdr3_length: 14; d_call: .; j_call: TRBJ2-1
cdr3_aa: CASSHPGGGYEQYF; cdr3_nt: TGTGCCAGCAGCCACCCTGGCGGGGGCTACGAGCAGTACTTC; clone_size: once; v_call: TRBV11-2; cdr3_length: 14; d_call: TRBD2; j_call: TRBJ2-7
cdr3_aa: CASSVGEVYGYTF; cdr3_nt: TGTGCCAGCAGCGTAGGGGAAGTTTATGGCTACACCTTC; clone_size: .; v_call: TRBV9; cdr3_length: 13; d_call: .; j_call: TRBJ1-2
cdr3_aa: CASSPEREGLNEQFF; cdr3_nt: TGTGCCAGCAGCCCGGAGCGGGAGGGCCTCAATGAGCAGTTCTTC; clone_size: .; v_call: TRBV5-4; cdr3_length: 15; d_call: TRBD2; j_call: TRBJ2-1
cdr3_aa: CASSFPRDNYEQYF; cdr3_nt: TGTGCCAGCAGTTTCCCTCGCGACAACTACGAGCAGTACTTC; clone_size: few; v_call: TRBV28; cdr3_length: 14; d_call: .; j_call: TRBJ2-7
cdr3_aa: CASSTKLPSGADVLTF; cdr3_nt: TGTGCCAGTAGTACCAAACTCCCCTCCGGGGCCGACGTCCTGACTTTC; clone_size: .; v_call: TRBV19; cdr3_length: 16; d_call: .; j_call: TRBJ2-6
cdr3_aa: CASSLGQHQETQYF; cdr3_nt: TGTGCCAGCAGCTTAGGCCAGCACCAAGAGACCCAGTACTTC; clone_size: .; v_call: TRBV11-3; cdr3_length: 14; d_call: .; j_call: TRBJ2-5
cdr3_aa: CAWSPLGTGGNTIYF; cdr3_nt: TGTGCCTGGAGTCCCCTCGGGACTGGCGGAAACACCATATATTTT; clone_size: .; v_call: TRBV30; cdr3_length: 15; d_call: .; j_call: TRBJ1-3
cdr3_aa: CASSPTAEAFF; cdr3_nt: TGTGCCAGCTCACCGACAGCTGAAGCTTTCTTT; clone_size: once; v_call: TRBV18; cdr3_length: 11; d_call: .; j_call: TRBJ1-1
cdr3_aa: CSAMGVEQFF; cdr3_nt: TGCAGTGCTATGGGAGTGGAGCAGTTCTTC; clone_size: .; v_call: TRBV20-1; cdr3_length: 10; d_call: .; j_call: TRBJ2-1
cdr3_aa: CASSHQGLFRGAFF; cdr3_nt: TGTGCCAGCAGTCATCAGGGGCTATTCAGGGGAGCTTTCTTT; clone_size: .; v_call: TRBV6-5; cdr3_length: 14; d_call: .; j_call: TRBJ1-1
cdr3_aa: CASSPRQNTEAFF; cdr3_nt: TGTGCCAGCTCACCCCGCCAGAACACTGAAGCTTTCTTT; clone_size: .; v_call: TRBV18; cdr3_length: 13; d_call: .; j_call: TRBJ1-1
cdr3_aa: CASSQGEVYYGYTF; cdr3_nt: TGTGCCAGCAGCCAAGGAGAGGTTTACTATGGCTACACCTTC; clone_size: .; v_call: TRBV3-1/TRBV3-2; cdr3_length: 14; d_call: .; j_call: TRBJ1-2
cdr3_aa: CASSLNRGPTDTQYF; cdr3_nt: TGTGCCAGCAGCCTTAACAGGGGGCCTACAGATACGCAGTATTTT; clone_size: many; v_call: TRBV7-8; cdr3_length: 15; d_call: TRBD1; j_call: TRBJ2-3
cdr3_aa: CASSDGTVVYEQYF; cdr3_nt: TGTGCCAGCAGCGACGGGACCGTAGTCTACGAGCAGTACTTC; clone_size: .; v_call: TRBV6-5; cdr3_length: 14; d_call: .; j_call: TRBJ2-7
cdr3_aa: CASSSSGTGFEAGPGEQFF; cdr3_nt: TGTGCCAGCAGTAGCTCCGGGACAGGATTTGAGGCGGGCCCGGGTGAGCAGTTCTTC; clone_size: .; v_call: TRBV28; cdr3_length: 19; d_call: TRBD1; j_call: TRBJ2-1
cdr3_aa: CASSPPNTGGNEQFF; cdr3_nt: TGTGCCAGCTCACCTCCCAATACAGGGGGGAATGAGCAGTTCTTC; clone_size: .; v_call: TRBV18; cdr3_length: 15; d_call: TRBD1; j_call: TRBJ2-1
cdr3_aa: CASSSGGAGEQFF; cdr3_nt: TGTGCCAGCAGCAGCGGGGGGGCAGGGGAGCAGTTCTTC; clone_size: once; v_call: TRBV27; cdr3_length: 13; d_call: TRBD2; j_call: TRBJ2-1
cdr3_aa: CAWTFTREGEHTGELFF; cdr3_nt: TGTGCCTGGACCTTTACGCGGGAGGGAGAGCACACCGGGGAGCTGTTTTTT; clone_size: few; v_call: TRBV30; cdr3_length: 17; d_call: TRBD2; j_call: TRBJ2-2
cdr3_aa: CASSILPSSYEQYF; cdr3_nt: TGTGCCAGTAGTATCTTGCCTAGCTCCTACGAGCAGTACTTC; clone_size: few; v_call: TRBV19; cdr3_length: 14; d_call: .; j_call: TRBJ2-7
cdr3_aa: CASSHGTNTGELFF; cdr3_nt: TGCGCCAGCAGCCACGGGACTAACACCGGGGAGCTGTTTTTT; clone_size: .; v_call: TRBV5-1; cdr3_length: 14; d_call: .; j_call: TRBJ2-2
cdr3_aa: CATGTWTGGTYEQYF; cdr3_nt: TGTGCCACCGGTACTTGGACAGGGGGGACTTACGAGCAGTACTTC; clone_size: .; v_call: TRBV24-1; cdr3_length: 15; d_call: TRBD1; j_call: TRBJ2-7
cdr3_aa: CASREARGSGNTIYF; cdr3_nt: TGTGCCAGCAGAGAAGCCCGGGGAAGTGGAAACACCATATATTTT; clone_size: few; v_call: TRBV7-2; cdr3_length: 15; d_call: .; j_call: TRBJ1-3
cdr3_aa: CASSDRVQPQHF; cdr3_nt: TGTGCCAGCTCAGACAGGGTTCAGCCCCAGCATTTT; clone_size: .; v_call: TRBV18; cdr3_length: 12; d_call: TRBD1; j_call: TRBJ1-5
cdr3_aa: CASSEAAGLEAFF; cdr3_nt: TGTGCCAGCAGTGAAGCTGCGGGGTTAGAAGCTTTCTTT; clone_size: .; v_call: TRBV6-1; cdr3_length: 13; d_call: .; j_call: TRBJ1-1
cdr3_aa: CASSSIFGQSTDTQYF; cdr3_nt: TGTGCCAGCAGCTCTATCTTCGGACAGAGCACAGATACGCAGTATTTT; clone_size: .; v_call: TRBV11-3; cdr3_length: 16; d_call: .; j_call: TRBJ2-3
cdr3_aa: CASSLSGFGYGYTF; cdr3_nt: TGTGCCAGCAGTTTGTCCGGGTTCGGCTATGGCTACACCTTC; clone_size: once; v_call: TRBV28; cdr3_length: 14; d_call: .; j_call: TRBJ1-2
cdr3_aa: CASSPQTGTNTEAFF; cdr3_nt: TGTGCCAGCAGCCCTCAGACAGGGACGAACACTGAAGCTTTCTTT; clone_size: .; v_call: TRBV5-4; cdr3_length: 15; d_call: TRBD1; j_call: TRBJ1-1
cdr3_aa: CASRPSGQGVPWGTQYF; cdr3_nt: TGTGCCAGCAGGCCATCGGGACAGGGGGTGCCCTGGGGGACCCAGTACTTC; clone_size: .; v_call: TRBV2; cdr3_length: 17; d_call: TRBD1; j_call: TRBJ2-5
cdr3_aa: CASSLGEGTVYEQYF; cdr3_nt: TGTGCTAGCAGCTTAGGAGAAGGGACAGTCTACGAGCAGTACTTC; clone_size: .; v_call: TRBV7-7; cdr3_length: 15; d_call: TRBD1; j_call: TRBJ2-7
cdr3_aa: CATTGPGELFF; cdr3_nt: TGTGCCACGACAGGGCCCGGGGAGCTGTTTTTT; clone_size: .; v_call: TRBV10-3; cdr3_length: 11; d_call: TRBD1; j_call: TRBJ2-2
cdr3_aa: CASSEGSGRPRGNEQFF; cdr3_nt: TGCGCCAGCAGTGAGGGGAGCGGGAGGCCCAGAGGCAATGAGCAGTTCTTC; clone_size: .; v_call: TRBV10-1; cdr3_length: 17; d_call: TRBD2; j_call: TRBJ2-1
cdr3_aa: CASSLDLRSSYNEQFF; cdr3_nt: TGTGCCAGCAGCTTAGATCTGAGGAGCTCCTACAATGAGCAGTTCTTC; clone_size: once; v_call: TRBV11-3; cdr3_length: 16; d_call: .; j_call: TRBJ2-1
cdr3_aa: CALGQSNMNTEAFF; cdr3_nt: TGTGCCCTAGGACAGTCCAATATGAACACTGAAGCTTTCTTT; clone_size: .; v_call: TRBV7-9; cdr3_length: 14; d_call: .; j_call: TRBJ1-1
cdr3_aa: CASGKTSGRTDTQYF; cdr3_nt: TGTGCCAGCGGGAAGACTAGCGGGAGAACAGATACGCAGTATTTT; clone_size: .; v_call: TRBV5-6; cdr3_length: 15; d_call: TRBD2; j_call: TRBJ2-3
cdr3_aa: CASSSGVVRETQYF; cdr3_nt: TGTGCCAGCAGCTCCGGGGTAGTCCGGGAGACCCAGTACTTC; clone_size: once; v_call: TRBV11-2; cdr3_length: 14; d_call: .; j_call: TRBJ2-5
cdr3_aa: CASSSTGYGNIQYF; cdr3_nt: TGTGCCAGTAGTTCAACAGGGTATGGAAACATTCAGTACTTC; clone_size: .; v_call: TRBV19; cdr3_length: 14; d_call: .; j_call: TRBJ2-4
cdr3_aa: CASSLGSTDTQYF; cdr3_nt: TGTGCCAGCAGCTTAGGTTCCACAGATACGCAGTATTTT; clone_size: .; v_call: TRBV7-3; cdr3_length: 13; d_call: .; j_call: TRBJ2-3